What follows is one T cell receptor beta chain and its context. Its cognate antigen is unknown. The record originates from a study of cytotoxic CD8 clonotypes in ibrutinib-treated CLL. Study-wide points: Starting clonality was above that of age-matched healthy donors and tracked circulating CD8+ T-cell counts. Public clonotypes were seen rarely and were contracted or stable on treatment. Whereas clonality rose at ibrutinib response, it declined toward baseline at progression.

This CDR3 comprises 14 residues. Germline V gives CDR1 MGHRA, CDR2 YSYEKL. V was shortened by 0 bases and J by 3 bases, with 9 bases between the two germline ends. Depth targeted 1 in 200,000 to 1 in 1 million T cells, averaging 10x coverage per clonotype. The protocol was immunoSEQ multiplex PCR, while the TCRdb copy is restricted to in-frame clones and leaves out a portion. The table has about 300,000 clones, about 72% seen once. The TCR originated in a human donor with chronic lymphocytic leukemia. The chain joins TRBV4-1 to TRBJ2-7; D is possibly TRBD1 (5 bases). The sample consisted of PBMCs, taken at disease progression, from a patient treated with ibrutinib. The CDR3 nucleotides are TGCGCCAGCAGCCAAGATTGGGGCCACTACGAGCAGTACTTC. Amino acid sequence: CASSQDWGHYEQYF.